This T cell receptor (beta chain) is from a study of T cell responses to AZD1222 COVID-19 vaccine. Study-level findings and limits: The sample set comprised mostly white British donors with more females, and clonal diversity was possibly underestimated.

Libraries were prepared by immunoSEQ multiplex PCR; TCRdb keeps only in-frame clonotypes and omits some of them. The sample consists of 130,000 to 150,000 clones, 90% to 95% of them appearing once. With regard to this clone: No antigen is known for it.

The CDR3 totals 14 residues. The V end was cut by 1 base, the J end by 4 bases, with 11 bases between. Germline CDR1 reads SGHVS; CDR2 reads FNYEAQ. This TCR came from an adult in good health. The sample was peripheral blood, taken on day 0 of MenACWY control vaccination. V is TRBV7-6 and J is TRBJ2-7; D unclear. CDR3 sequence reads: CASSLGASSYEQYF. DNA of the CDR3: TGTGCCAGCAGCTTAGGGGCCAGCTCATACGAGCAGTACTTC.